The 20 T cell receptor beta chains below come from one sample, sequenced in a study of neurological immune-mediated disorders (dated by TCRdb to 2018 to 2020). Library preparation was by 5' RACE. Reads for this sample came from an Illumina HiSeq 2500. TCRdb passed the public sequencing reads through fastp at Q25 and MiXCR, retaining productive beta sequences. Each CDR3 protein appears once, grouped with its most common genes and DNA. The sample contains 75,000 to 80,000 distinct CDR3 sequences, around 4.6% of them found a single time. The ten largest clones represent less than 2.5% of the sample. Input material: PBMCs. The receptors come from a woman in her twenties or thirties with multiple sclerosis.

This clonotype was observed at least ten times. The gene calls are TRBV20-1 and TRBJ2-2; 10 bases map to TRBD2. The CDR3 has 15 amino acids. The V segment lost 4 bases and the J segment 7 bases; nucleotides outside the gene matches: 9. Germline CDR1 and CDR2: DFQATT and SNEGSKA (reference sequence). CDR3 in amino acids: CSAISSGSYGGELFF. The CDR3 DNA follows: TGCAGTGCTATATCTAGCGGGAGTTATGGCGGGGAGCTGTTTTTT.

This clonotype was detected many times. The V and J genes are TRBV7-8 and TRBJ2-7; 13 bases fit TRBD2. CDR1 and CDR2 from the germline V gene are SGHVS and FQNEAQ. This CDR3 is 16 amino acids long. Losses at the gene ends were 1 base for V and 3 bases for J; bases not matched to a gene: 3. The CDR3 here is CASSLGTSGSGYEQYF. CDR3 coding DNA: TGTGCCAGCAGCTTAGGGACTAGCGGGAGTGGCTACGAGCAGTACTTC.

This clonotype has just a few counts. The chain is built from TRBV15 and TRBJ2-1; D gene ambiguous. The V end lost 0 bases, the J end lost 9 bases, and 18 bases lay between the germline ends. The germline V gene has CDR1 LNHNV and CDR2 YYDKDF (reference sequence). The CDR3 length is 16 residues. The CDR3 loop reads CATSRDRSLGMAEQFF. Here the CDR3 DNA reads TGTGCCACCAGCAGAGATAGGAGTCTGGGAATGGCTGAGCAGTTCTTC.

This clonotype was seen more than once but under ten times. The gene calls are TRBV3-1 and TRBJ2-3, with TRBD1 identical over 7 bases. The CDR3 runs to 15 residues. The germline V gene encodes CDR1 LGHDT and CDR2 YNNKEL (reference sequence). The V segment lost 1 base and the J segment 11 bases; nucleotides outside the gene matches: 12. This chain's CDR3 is CASSQVFREPGGQYF. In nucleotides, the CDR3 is TGTGCCAGCAGCCAAGTTTTCAGGGAGCCAGGGGGGCAGTATTTT.

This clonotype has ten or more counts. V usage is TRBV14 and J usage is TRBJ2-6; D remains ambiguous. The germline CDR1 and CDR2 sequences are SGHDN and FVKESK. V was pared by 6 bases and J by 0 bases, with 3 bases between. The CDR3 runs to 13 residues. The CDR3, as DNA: TGTGCCAGCAGTCACTCTGGGGCCAACGTCCTGACTTTC. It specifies CASSHSGANVLTF. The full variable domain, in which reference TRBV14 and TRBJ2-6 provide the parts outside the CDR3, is EAGVTQFPSHSVIEKGQTVTLRCDPISGHDNLYWYRRVMGKEIKFLLHFVKESKQDESGMPNNRFLAERTGGTYSTLKVQPAELEDSGVYFCASSHSGANVLTFGAGSRLTVL.

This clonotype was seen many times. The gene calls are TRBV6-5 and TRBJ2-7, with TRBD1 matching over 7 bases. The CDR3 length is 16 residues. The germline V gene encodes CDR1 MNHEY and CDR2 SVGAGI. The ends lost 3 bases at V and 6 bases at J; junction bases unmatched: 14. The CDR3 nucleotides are TGTGCCAGCAGTTATGAAGAGGGACAGCGATTTTGCGAGCAGTACGTC. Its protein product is CASSYEEGQRFCEQYV.

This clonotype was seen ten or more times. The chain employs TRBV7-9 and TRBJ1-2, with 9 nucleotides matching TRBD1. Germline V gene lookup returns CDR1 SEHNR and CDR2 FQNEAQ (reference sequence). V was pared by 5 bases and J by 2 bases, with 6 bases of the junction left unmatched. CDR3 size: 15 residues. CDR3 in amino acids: CASSVQGAGNYGYTF. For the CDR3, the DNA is TGTGCCAGCAGCGTACAGGGGGCAGGGAACTATGGCTACACCTTC.

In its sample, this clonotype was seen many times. For the CDR3, the DNA is TGCGCCAGCAGCTTGGCCGACAGGGACTACGAGCAGTACTTC. Translation: CASSLADRDYEQYF. The J gene is TRBJ2-7, the V gene TRBV5-1, with 7 bases fitting TRBD1. Germline CDR1 SGHRS, CDR2 YFSETQ. V shed 0 bases, J shed 3 bases, and the junction held 3 bases outside the gene matches. The CDR3 contains 14 residues. Combining the CDR3 with reference TRBV5-1 and TRBJ2-7 gives the whole variable domain KAGVTQTPRYLIKTRGQQVTLSCSPISGHRSVSWYQQTPGQGLQFLFEYFSETQRNKGNFPGRFSGRQFSNSRSEMNVSTLELGDSALYLCASSLADRDYEQYFGPGTRLTVT.

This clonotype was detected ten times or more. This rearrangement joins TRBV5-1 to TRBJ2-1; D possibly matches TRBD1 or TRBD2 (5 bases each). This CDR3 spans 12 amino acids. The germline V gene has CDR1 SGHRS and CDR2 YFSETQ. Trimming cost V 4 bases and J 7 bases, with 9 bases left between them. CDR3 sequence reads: CASSGDGNEQFF. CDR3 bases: TGCGCCAGCAGCGGGGACGGGAATGAGCAGTTCTTC.

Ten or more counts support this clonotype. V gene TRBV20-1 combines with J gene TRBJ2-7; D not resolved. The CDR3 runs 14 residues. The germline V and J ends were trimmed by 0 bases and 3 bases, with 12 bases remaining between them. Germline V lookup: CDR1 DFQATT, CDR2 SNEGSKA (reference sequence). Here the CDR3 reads CSARDPETDYEQYF. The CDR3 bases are TGCAGTGCTAGAGATCCGGAAACCGACTACGAGCAGTACTTC.

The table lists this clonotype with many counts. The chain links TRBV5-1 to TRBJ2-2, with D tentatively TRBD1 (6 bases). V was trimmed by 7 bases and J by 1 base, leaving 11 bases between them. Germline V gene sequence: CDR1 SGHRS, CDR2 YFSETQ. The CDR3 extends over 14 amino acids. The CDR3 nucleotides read TGCGCCAGCGGAATGACAGGGAACACCGGGGAGCTGTTTTTT. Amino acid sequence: CASGMTGNTGELFF.

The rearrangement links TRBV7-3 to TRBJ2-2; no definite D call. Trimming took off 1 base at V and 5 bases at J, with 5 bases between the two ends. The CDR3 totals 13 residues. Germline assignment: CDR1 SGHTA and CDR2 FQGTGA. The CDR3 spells CASSLITTGELFF. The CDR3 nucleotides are TGTGCCAGCAGCTTAATTACGACCGGGGAGCTGTTTTTT.

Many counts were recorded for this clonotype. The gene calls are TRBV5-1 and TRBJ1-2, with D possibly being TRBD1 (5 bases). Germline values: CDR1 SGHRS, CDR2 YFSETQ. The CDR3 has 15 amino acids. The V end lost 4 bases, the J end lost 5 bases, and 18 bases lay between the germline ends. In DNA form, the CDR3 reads TGCGCCAGCAGCCCAATGGGGACGTCCACATATGGCTACACCTTC. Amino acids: CASSPMGTSTYGYTF.

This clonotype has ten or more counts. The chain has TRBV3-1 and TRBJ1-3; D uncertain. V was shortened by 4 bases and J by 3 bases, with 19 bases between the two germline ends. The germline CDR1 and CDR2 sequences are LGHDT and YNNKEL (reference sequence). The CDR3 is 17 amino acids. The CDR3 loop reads CASSRSETHPLGNTIYF. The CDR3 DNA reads TGTGCCAGCAGCCGGAGCGAGACACACCCTCTTGGAAACACCATATATTTT.

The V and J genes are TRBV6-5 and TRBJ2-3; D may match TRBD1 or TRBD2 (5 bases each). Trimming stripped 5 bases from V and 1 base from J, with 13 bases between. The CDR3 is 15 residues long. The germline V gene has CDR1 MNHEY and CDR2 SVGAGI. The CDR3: CASSPRDGRTDTQYF. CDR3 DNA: TGTGCCAGCAGTCCCCGGGACGGCCGCACAGATACGCAGTATTTT.

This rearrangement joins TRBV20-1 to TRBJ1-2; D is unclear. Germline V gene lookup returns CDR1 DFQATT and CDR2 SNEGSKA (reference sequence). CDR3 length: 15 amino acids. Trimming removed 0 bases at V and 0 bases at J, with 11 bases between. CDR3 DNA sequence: TGCAGTGCTAGAGAGGCGACTTCAGCTAACTATGGCTACACCTTC. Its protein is CSAREATSANYGYTF.

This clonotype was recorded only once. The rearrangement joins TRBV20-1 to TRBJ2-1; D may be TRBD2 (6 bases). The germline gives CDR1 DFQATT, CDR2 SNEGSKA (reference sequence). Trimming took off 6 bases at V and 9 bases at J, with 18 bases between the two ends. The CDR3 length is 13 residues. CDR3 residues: CSARGLQGLEQFF. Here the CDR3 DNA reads TGCAGTGCGAGGGGACTCCAGGGCCTTGAGCAGTTCTTC.

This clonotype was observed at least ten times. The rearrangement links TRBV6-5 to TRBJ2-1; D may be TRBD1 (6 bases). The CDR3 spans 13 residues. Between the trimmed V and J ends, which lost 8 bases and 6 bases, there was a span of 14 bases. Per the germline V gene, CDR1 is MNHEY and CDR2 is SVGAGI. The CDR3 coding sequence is TGTGCCAGCCAAACAGGGTCGCGCAATGAGCAGTTCTTC. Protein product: CASQTGSRNEQFF.

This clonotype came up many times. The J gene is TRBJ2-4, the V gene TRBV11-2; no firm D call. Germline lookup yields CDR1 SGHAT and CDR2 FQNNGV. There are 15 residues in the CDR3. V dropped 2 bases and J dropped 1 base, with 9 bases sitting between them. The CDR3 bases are TGTGCCAGCAGCTTATGGAACACGGCCAAAAACATTCAGTACTTC. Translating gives CASSLWNTAKNIQYF.

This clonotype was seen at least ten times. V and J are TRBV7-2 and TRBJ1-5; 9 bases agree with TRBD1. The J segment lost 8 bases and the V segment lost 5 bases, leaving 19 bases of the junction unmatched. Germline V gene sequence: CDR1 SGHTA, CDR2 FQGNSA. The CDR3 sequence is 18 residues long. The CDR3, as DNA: TGTGCCAGCAGCCGAGCCGGATATGGGGACAGGGCCTCTAAGCCCCAGCATTTT. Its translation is CASSRAGYGDRASKPQHF. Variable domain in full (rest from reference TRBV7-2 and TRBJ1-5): GAGVSQSPSNKVTEKGKDVELRCDPISGHTALYWYRQSLGQGLEFLIYFQGNSAPDKSGLPSDRFSAERTGGSVSTLTIQRTQQEDSAVYLCASSRAGYGDRASKPQHFGDGTRLSIL.